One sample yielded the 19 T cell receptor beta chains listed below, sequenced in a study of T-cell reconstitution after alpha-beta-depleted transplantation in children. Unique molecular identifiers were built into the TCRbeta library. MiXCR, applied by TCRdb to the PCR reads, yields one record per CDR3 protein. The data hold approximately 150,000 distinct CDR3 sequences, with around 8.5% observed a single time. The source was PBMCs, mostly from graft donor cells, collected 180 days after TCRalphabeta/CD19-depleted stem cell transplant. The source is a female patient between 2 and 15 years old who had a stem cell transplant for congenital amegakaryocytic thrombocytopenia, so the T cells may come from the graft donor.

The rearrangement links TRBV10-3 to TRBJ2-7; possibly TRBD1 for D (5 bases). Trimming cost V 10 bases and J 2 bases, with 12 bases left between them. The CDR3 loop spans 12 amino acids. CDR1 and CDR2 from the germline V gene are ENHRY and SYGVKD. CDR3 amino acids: CATRDRTYEQYF. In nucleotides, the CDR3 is TGTGCCACCCGAGACAGAACCTACGAGCAGTACTTC.

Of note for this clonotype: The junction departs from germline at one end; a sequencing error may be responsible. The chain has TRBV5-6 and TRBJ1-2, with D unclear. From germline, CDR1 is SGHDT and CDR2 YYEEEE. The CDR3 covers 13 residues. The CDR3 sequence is CARSSGLGYGYTF. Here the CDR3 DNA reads TGTGCCAGGAGCTCTGGACTAGGATATGGCTACACCTTC. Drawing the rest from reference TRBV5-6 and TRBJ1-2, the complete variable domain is DAGVTQSPTHLIKTRGQQVTLRCSPKSGHDTVSWYQQALGQGPQFIFQYYEEEERQRGNFPDRFSGHQFPNYSSELNVNALLLGDSALYLCARSSGLGYGYTFGSGTRLTVV.

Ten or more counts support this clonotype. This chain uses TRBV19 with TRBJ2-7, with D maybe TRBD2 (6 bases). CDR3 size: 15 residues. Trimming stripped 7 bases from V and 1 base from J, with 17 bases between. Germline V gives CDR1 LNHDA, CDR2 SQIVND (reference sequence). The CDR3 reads CASTHRWGDSYEQYF. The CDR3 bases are TGTGCCAGTACTCATAGGTGGGGGGATTCCTACGAGCAGTACTTC.

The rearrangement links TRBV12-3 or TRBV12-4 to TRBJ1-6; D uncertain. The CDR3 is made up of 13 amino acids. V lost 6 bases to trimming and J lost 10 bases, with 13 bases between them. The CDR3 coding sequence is TGTGCCAGCAGCGACCTTGTTTGGTCACCCCTCCACTTT. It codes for CASSDLVWSPLHF.

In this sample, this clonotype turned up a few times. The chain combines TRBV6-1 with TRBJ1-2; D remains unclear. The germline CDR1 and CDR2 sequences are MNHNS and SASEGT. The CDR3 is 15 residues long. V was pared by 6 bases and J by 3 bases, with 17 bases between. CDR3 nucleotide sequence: TGTGCCAGCAGGAACCGTGCCCGCGGGTACTATGGCTACACCTTC. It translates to CASRNRARGYYGYTF.

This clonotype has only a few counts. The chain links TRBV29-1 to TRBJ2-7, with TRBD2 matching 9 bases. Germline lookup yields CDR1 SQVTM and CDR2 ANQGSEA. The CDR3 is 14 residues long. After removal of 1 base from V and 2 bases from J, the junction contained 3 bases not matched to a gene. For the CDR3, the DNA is TGCAGCGTTGAAGGCCCTAGCGGGACCTACGAGCAGTACTTC. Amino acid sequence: CSVEGPSGTYEQYF.

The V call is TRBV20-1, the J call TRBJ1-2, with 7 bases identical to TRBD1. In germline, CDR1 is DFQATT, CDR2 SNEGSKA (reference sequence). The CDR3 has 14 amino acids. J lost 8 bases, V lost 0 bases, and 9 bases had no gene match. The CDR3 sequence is CSARDLQGINGYTF. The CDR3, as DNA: TGCAGTGCTAGAGACCTACAGGGGATAAACGGCTACACCTTC.

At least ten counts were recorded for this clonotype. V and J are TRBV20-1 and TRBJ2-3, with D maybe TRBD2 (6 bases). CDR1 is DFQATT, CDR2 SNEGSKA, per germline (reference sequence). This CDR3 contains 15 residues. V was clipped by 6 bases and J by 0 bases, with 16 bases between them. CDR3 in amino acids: CSAPTRTISTDTQYF. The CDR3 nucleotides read TGCAGTGCCCCCACCCGGACTATTAGCACAGATACGCAGTATTTT.

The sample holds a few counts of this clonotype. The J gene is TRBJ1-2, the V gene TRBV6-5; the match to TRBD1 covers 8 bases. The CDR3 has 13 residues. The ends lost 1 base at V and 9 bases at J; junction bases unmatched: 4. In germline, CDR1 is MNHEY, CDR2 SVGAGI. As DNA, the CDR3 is TGTGCCAGCAGTTACTGGGACAGGTCGAGCTACACCTTC. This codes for CASSYWDRSSYTF.

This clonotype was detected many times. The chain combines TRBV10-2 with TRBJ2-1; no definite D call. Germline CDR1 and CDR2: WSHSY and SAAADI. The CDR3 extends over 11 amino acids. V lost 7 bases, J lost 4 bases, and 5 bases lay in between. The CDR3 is CASKFYNEQFF. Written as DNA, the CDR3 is TGCGCCAGCAAGTTTTACAATGAGCAGTTCTTC.

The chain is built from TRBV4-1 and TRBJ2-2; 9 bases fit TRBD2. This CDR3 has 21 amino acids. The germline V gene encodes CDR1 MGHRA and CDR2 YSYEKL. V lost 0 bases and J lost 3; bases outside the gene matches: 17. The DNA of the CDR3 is TGCGCCAGCAGCCAAGAGTACCCCTCGATGGCGGGGGGGCTTTACACCGGGGAGCTGTTTTTT. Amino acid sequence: CASSQEYPSMAGGLYTGELFF.

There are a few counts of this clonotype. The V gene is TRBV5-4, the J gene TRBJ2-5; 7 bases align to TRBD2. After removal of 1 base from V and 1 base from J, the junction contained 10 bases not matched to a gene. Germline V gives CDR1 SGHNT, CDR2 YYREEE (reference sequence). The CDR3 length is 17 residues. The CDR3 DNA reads TGTGCCAGCAGCTTGTCCCCCGGCGGGGGTTCCCAAGAGACCCAGTACTTC. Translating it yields CASSLSPGGGSQETQYF.

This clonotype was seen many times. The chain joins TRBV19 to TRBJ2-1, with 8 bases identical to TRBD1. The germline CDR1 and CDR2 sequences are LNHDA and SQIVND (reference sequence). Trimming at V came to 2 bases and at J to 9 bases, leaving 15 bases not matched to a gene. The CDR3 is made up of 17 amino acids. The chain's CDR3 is CASSIRTWGQGALEQFF. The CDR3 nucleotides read TGTGCCAGTAGTATAAGGACGTGGGGTCAGGGGGCGCTTGAGCAGTTCTTC. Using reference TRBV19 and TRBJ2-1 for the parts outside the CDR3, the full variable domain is DGGITQSPKYLFRKEGQNVTLSCEQNLNHDAMYWYRQDPGQGLRLIYYSQIVNDFQKGDIAEGYSVSREKKESFPLTVTSAQKNPTAFYLCASSIRTWGQGALEQFFGPGTRLTVL.

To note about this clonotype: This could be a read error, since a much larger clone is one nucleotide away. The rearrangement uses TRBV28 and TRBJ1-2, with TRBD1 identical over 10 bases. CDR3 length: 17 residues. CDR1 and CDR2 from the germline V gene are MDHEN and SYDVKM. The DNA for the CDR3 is TGTGCCACCAGTCCCCTAGGACAGGGGGGTTCTAACTATGGCTACACCTTC. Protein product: CATSPLGQGGSNYGYTF.

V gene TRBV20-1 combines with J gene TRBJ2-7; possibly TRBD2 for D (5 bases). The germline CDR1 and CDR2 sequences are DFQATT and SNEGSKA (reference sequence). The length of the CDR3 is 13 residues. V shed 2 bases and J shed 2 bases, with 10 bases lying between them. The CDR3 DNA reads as TGCAGTGCTAGAACCACCGGGGCCTACGAGCAGTACTTC. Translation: CSARTTGAYEQYF.

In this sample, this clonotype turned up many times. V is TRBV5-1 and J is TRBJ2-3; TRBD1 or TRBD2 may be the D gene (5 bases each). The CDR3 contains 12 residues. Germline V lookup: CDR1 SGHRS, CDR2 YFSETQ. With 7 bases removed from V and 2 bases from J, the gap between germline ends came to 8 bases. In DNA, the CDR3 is TGCGCCAGCTCCGGGGCCACAGATACGCAGTATTTT. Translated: CASSGATDTQYF.

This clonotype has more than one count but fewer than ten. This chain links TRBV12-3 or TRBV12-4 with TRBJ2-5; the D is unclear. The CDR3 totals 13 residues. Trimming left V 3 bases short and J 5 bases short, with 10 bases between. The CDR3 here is CASSFPLAETQYF. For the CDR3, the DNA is TGTGCCAGCAGTTTCCCCCTGGCGGAGACCCAGTACTTC.

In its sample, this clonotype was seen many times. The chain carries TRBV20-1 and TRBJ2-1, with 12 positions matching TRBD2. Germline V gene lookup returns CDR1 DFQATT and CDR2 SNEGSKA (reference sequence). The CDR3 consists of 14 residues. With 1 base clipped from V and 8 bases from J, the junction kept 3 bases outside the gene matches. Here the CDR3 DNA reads TGCAGTGCTAGAGCTAGCGGGAGGGCCCATGAGCAGTTCTTC. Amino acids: CSARASGRAHEQFF.

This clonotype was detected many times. Here the CDR3 reads CASSSTFSYNEQFF. CDR3 nucleotide sequence: TGTGCCAGCAGCTCTACCTTCTCCTACAATGAGCAGTTCTTC. The chain has TRBV13 and TRBJ2-1; no firm D call. The CDR3 totals 14 residues. V lost 4 bases and J 0 bases, leaving 7 bases between the germline ends. The germline CDR1 and CDR2 sequences are PRHDT and FYEKMQ (reference sequence). The whole variable domain, filled in from reference TRBV13 and TRBJ2-1, reads AAGVIQSPRHLIKEKRETATLKCYPIPRHDTVYWYQQGPGQDPQFLISFYEKMQSDKGSIPDRFSAQQFSDYHSELNMSSLELGDSALYFCASSSTFSYNEQFFGPGTRLTVL.